The present T cell receptor beta chain was sequenced within a study of control samples from healthy donors and cancer patients (dated by TCRdb to 2019 to 2021). Points on this clone: The target of this receptor is not known. Qualities for individual bases were not recorded, and no much larger clone is one base off.

Library creation used the immunoSEQ multiplex PCR assay. In TCRdb, the immuneACCESS table is reduced to in-frame sequences with V and J assigned. These tables do not hold every clone; where another copy was compared, an unresolved V gene accounts for under half, and the others remain unexplained. The sample data list some 25,000 clones, and around 83% of these were observed just once. The ten largest make up about 25% of the sample. The germline V gene gives CDR1 as SGHRS and CDR2 as YFSETQ. Counted from cysteine to phenylalanine, this CDR3 has 13 amino acids. Left in the record is the CDR3 DNA by itself, 39 bases read in frame from the first base. V loses 5 bases, J loses 2 bases, and the germline ends lie 10 bases apart.

This TCR was recovered from a man between 60 and 75 years old with colorectal cancer. The sequenced material came from PBMCs. This chain joins TRBV5-1 to TRBJ2-5; the D gene is perhaps TRBD1 or TRBD2, as each covers 6 bases. DNA sequence: TGCGCCAGCAGGGGGGGCCCGCAAGAGACCCAGTACTTC. The resulting protein is CASRGGPQETQYF.